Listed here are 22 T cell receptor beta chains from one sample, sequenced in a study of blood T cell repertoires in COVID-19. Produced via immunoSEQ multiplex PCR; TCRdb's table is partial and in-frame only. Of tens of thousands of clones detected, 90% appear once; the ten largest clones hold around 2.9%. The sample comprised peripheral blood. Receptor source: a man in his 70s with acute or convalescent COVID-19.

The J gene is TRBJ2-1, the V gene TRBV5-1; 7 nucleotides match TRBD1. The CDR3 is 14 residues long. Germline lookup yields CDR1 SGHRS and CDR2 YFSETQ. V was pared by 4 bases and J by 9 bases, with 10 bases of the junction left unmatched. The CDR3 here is CASSLGQTNGEQFF. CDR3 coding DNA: TGCGCCAGCAGCCTGGGACAGACCAACGGTGAGCAGTTCTTC.

CDR3 residues: CASSFGGGPDTQYF. CDR3 coding DNA: TGTGCCAGCAGCTTCGGGGGAGGGCCGGATACGCAGTATTTT. This chain uses TRBV7-2 with TRBJ2-3; TRBD2 matches 7 bases. V shed 3 bases, J shed 6 bases, and the junction held 6 bases outside the gene matches. CDR3 length equals 14 residues. Germline V gene data show CDR1 as SGHTA and CDR2 as FQGNSA.

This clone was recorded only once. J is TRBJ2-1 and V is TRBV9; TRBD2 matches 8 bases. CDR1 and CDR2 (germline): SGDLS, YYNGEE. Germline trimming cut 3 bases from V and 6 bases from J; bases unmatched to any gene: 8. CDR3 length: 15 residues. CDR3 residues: CASSESGSGINEQFF. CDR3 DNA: TGTGCCAGCAGCGAAAGCGGGAGTGGTATCAATGAGCAGTTCTTC.

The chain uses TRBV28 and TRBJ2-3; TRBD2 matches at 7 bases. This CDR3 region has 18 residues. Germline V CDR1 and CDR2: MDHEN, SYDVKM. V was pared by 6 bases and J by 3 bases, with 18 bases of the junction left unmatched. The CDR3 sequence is CASRSDPRGGSRTDTQYF. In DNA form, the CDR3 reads TGTGCCAGCAGATCGGACCCGCGGGGCGGGAGTAGGACAGATACGCAGTATTTT.

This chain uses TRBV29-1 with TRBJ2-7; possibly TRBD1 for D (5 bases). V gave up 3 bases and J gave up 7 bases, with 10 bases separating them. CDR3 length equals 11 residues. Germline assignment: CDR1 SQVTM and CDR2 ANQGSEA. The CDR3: CSVDRGEEQYF. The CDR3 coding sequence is TGCAGCGTTGATAGGGGTGAGGAGCAGTACTTC.

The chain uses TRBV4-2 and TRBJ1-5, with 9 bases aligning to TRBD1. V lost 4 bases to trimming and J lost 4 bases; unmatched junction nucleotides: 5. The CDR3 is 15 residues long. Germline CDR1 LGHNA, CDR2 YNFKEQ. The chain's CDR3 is CASSLGTGINQPQHF. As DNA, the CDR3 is TGTGCCAGCAGCCTTGGGACAGGGATAAATCAGCCCCAGCATTTT.

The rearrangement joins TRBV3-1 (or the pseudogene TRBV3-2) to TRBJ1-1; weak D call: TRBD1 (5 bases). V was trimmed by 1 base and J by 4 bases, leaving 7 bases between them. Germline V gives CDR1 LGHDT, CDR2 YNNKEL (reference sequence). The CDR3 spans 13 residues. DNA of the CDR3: TGTGCCAGCAGCCAAGTAAGGGGCACTGAAGCTTTCTTT. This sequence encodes CASSQVRGTEAFF.

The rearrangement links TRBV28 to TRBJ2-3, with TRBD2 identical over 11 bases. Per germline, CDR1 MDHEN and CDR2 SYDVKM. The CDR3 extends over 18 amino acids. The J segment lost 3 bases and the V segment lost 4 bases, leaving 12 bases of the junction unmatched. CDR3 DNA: TGTGCCAGCAGTTCCCGGTTAGCGGGAGGGCCGGGAACAGATACGCAGTATTTT. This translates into CASSSRLAGGPGTDTQYF.

CDR3 in amino acids: CASSRDRGTDTQYF. The CDR3 DNA follows: TGTGCCAGCAGCCGGGACAGGGGGACAGATACGCAGTATTTT. This chain connects TRBV2 to TRBJ2-3, with TRBD1 matching over 11 bases. Germline V lookup: CDR1 SNHLY, CDR2 FYNNEI. The CDR3 has 14 amino acids. The V and J ends lost 6 bases and 3 bases, in that order; junction bases with no gene match: 2.

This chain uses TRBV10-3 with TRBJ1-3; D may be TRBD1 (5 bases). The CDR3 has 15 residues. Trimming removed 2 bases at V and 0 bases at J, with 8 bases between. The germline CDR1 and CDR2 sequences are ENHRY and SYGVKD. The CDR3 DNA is TGTGCCATCAGTGAGAGGGGTGACTCTGGAAACACCATATATTTT. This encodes CAISERGDSGNTIYF.

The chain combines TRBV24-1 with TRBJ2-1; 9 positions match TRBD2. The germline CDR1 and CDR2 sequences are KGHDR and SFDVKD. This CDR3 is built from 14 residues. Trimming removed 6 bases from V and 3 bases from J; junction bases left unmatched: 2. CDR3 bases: TGTGCCACCAGTCTAGCGGGAAGCTACAATGAGCAGTTCTTC. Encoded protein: CATSLAGSYNEQFF.

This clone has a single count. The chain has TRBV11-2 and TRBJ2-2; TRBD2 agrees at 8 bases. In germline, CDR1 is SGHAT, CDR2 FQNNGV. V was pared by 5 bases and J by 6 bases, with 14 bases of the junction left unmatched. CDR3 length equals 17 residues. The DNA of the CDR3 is TGTGCCAGCAGCCCGATCCGAGGGCGGCGGGGGGCCGGGGAGCTGTTTTTT. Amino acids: CASSPIRGRRGAGELFF.

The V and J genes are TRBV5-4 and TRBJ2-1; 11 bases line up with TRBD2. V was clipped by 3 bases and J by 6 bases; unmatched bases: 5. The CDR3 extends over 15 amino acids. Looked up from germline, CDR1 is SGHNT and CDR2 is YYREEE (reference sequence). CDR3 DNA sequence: TGTGCCAGCAGCTGGACGGGGACTAGCGGCAATGAGCAGTTCTTC. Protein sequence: CASSWTGTSGNEQFF.

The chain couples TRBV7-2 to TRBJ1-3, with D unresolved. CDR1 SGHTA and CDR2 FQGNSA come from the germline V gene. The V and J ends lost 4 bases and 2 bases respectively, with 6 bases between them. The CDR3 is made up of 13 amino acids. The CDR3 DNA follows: TGTGCCAGCAGCTCGACAACTGGAAACACCATATATTTT. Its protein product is CASSSTTGNTIYF.

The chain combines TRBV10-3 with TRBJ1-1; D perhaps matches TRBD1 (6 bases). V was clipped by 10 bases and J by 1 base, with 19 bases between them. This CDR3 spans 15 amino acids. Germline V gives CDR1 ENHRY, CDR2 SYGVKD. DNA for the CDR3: TGTGCCACTGGGGGTCGACAGGCTGGGAACACTGAAGCTTTCTTT. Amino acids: CATGGRQAGNTEAFF.

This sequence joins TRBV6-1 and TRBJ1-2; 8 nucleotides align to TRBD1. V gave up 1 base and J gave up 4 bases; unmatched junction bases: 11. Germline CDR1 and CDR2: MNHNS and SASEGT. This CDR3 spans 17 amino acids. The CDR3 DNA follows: TGTGCCAGCAGTGAAGAGGGGAGCAGGGGGCGCCTCTATGGCTACACCTTC. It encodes CASSEEGSRGRLYGYTF.

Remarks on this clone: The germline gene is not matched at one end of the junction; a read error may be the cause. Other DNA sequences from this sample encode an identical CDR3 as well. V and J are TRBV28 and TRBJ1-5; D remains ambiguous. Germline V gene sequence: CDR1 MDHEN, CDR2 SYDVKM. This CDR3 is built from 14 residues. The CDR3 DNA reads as TGTGCCAGCACCCCCCCTATTAGCAACCAGCCCCAGCATTTT. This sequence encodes CASTPPISNQPQHF.

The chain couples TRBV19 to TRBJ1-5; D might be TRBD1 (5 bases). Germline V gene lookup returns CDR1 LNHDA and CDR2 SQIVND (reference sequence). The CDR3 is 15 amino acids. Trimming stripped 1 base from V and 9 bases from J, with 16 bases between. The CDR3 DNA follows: TGTGCCAGTAGTATAGGTGGAGGGACTTCCGGGCCCCAGCATTTT. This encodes CASSIGGGTSGPQHF.

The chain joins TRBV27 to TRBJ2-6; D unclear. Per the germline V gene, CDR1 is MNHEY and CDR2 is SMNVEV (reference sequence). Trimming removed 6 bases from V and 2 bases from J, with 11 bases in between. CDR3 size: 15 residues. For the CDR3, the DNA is TGTGCCAGCAGGTGGTACGGAGCTGGGGCCAACGTCCTGACTTTC. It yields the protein CASRWYGAGANVLTF.

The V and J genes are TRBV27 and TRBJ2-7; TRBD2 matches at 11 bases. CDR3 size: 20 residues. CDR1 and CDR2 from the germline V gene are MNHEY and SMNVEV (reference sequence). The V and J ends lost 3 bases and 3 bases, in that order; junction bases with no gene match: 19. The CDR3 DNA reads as TGTGCCAGCAGTTTGGGTTCGGCTGGTCGAGGGACTAGCGGAGGCTACGAGCAGTACTTC. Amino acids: CASSLGSAGRGTSGGYEQYF.

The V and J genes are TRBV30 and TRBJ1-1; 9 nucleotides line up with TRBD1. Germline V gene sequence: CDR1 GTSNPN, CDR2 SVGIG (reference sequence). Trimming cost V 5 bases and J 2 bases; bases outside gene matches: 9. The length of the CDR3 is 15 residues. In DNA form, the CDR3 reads TGTGCCTGGGGTGGGGACAGGGCCGCAAACACTGAAGCTTTCTTT. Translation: CAWGGDRAANTEAFF.

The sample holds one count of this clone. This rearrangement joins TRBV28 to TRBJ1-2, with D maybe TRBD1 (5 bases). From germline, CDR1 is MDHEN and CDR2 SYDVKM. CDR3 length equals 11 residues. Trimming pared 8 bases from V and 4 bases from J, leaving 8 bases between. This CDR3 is CASAGVYGYTF. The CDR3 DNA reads TGTGCCAGCGCGGGGGTCTATGGCTACACCTTC.